This T cell receptor beta chain was found in a study of glioma-infiltrating T cells (TCRdb year 2016). About the investigation overall: TCR alpha- and beta-chain repertoires were sequenced from glioma tissue, non-neoplastic brain tissue and matched peripheral blood mononuclear cells. To measure divergence between tissue and blood T-cell populations, each tissue-infiltrating repertoire was compared with the peripheral blood repertoire of the same patient. Three low-grade glioma patients, about 8 primary glioblastoma patients, and three non-glioma patients who contributed non-neoplastic brain tissue made up the paired cohort. What the authors observed across the whole study: Very few CDR3 sequences were found to be shared between tissue and blood, and this scarcity was attributed to high CDR3 diversity and limited sampling. Group comparisons rested on small numbers: three non-neoplastic, three low-grade glioma and eight glioblastoma patients. VJ-independent divergence between tissue and blood was below expectation in non-neoplastic patients but above expectation in all gliomas, especially low-grade gliomas.

TCR alpha and beta CDR3 regions were amplified with the iRepertoire nested amplicon-rescue multiplex PCR (arm-PCR) platform from RNA. One-step reverse transcription and amplification used about 100-400 ng of tissue mRNA or PBMC total RNA as input. Following bead purification, Illumina adapters were added by a secondary multiplex PCR, and libraries between 200 and 400 bp were gel-purified. Internal 6-nucleotide barcodes were carried by the libraries and were used for demultiplexing. Sequencing of the libraries was done on an Illumina MiSeq using 2x220 or 2x250 nucleotide paired-end reads. As for how the authors treated the data: Paired reads were merged using FLASH 1.2.11 and were aligned to the GRCh37 human genome using BWA-MEM, after which TRA and TRB reads were extracted. An IMGT-derived reference of cassette sequences and CDR3 motifs, with pseudogenes included, was used for V and J assignment. Reads were translated in three frames, and productive CDR3s were defined as those with a C...FGXG motif and no stop codons. Clonotypes were defined as unique combinations of V-J cassette pair and CDR3 amino acid sequence. Hamming distance filtering was applied to reads, with thresholds set by the sequence error rate of each sample in mapped regions. TCRdb passed the public sequencing reads through fastp at Q25 and MiXCR, retaining productive beta sequences. Records with the same CDR3 protein are collapsed into one entry carrying the most frequent genes and DNA. These V and J calls are TCRdb output, not the study's own analysis. This sample lists about 180,000 distinct CDR3 sequences; more than 35% were detected once. Clones ranked in the top ten supply around 5.3% of the sample.

From V the trimming removes 0 bases and from J it removes 6 bases, while the gene matches leave 12 bases of the junction unaccounted for. CDR1 SGHRS and CDR2 YFSETQ were looked up in the germline V gene. Its CDR3 holds 17 amino acids, cysteine through phenylalanine. Only the CDR3 part of the read is kept: 51 bases, read in frame from the first base. Concerning this clonotype: It lacks a known antigen. No base quality information exists; no much larger clone differs at one position.

The chain is made from TRBV5-1 and TRBJ2-1; TRBD2 fits 7 bases in the junction. The sequence was collected from a human donor with low-grade glioma or glioblastoma, undergoing nonglioma brain surgery, or in good health (not recorded which). The sample consisted of glioma tissue, nonneoplastic brain tissue, or PBMCs (not recorded which). CDR3 sequence: CASSLGGGGSYGNEQFF. The sequenced DNA: TGCGCCAGCAGCTTGGGAGGAGGCGGGAGTTATGGCAATGAGCAGTTCTTC.